These T cell receptor beta chains were read from a single sample in a study of metastatic and nonmetastatic thyroid tumors. MiXCR was used by TCRdb to re-call the PCR reads. The table includes 43,000 or so clones, approximately 15% detected once. Material: blood. These receptors all come from a female donor with papillary thyroid cancer or a benign thyroid nodule (not recorded which). Some clones in this sample may be carry-over from other donors' samples. Each CDR3 is given with its conserved first and last residue. The D gene is left open where the match is weak. Not all rows give a size; the values are once, few, many and, for expanded clones, a class.

j_call,d_call,v_call,clone_size,cdr3_aa,cdr3_nt
TRBJ1-5,NA,TRBV6-5,NA,CASIKDSRSNQPQHF,TGTGCCAGCATTAAGGACAGTCGTAGCAATCAGCCCCAGCATTTT
TRBJ2-7,TRBD1,TRBV3-1,NA,CASSRLGTGGSKQYF,TGTGCCAGCAGCCGGCTGGGGACAGGGGGCAGTAAGCAGTACTTC
TRBJ1-5,TRBD1,TRBV19,many,CASSIWDRVSQPQHF,TGTGCCAGTAGTATCTGGGACAGGGTGAGTCAGCCCCAGCATTTT
TRBJ1-2,NA,TRBV19,once,CASSIDVQGSFGYTF,TGTGCCAGCAGTATAGACGTCCAGGGGAGCTTTGGCTACACCTTC
TRBJ2-7,NA,TRBV12-3/TRBV12-4,NA,CASSPRAGVGEQYF,TGTGCCAGCAGCCCCCGGGCAGGGGTGGGCGAGCAGTACTTC
TRBJ2-7,TRBD1,TRBV10-2,NA,CASSSPGQGAWEQYF,TGCGCCAGCAGTTCCCCGGGACAGGGGGCTTGGGAGCAGTACTTC
TRBJ1-1,NA,TRBV2,few,CASRRREGDTEAFF,TGTGCCAGCAGGAGACGTGAGGGAGACACTGAAGCTTTCTTT
TRBJ1-1,NA,TRBV19,few,CASSISHENTEAFF,TGTGCCAGTAGTATATCTCACGAGAACACTGAAGCTTTCTTT
TRBJ1-2,TRBD1,TRBV7-2,many,CASSSGQGYNGYTF,TGTGCCAGCAGCTCAGGACAGGGATACAATGGCTACACCTTC
TRBJ2-4,NA,TRBV11-2,many,CASRDSWNIQYF,TGTGCCAGCAGGGATAGCTGGAACATTCAGTACTTC